This T cell receptor beta chain was found in a study of T cell responses to AZD1222 COVID-19 vaccine. Study-level points and caveats: Spike-specific TCR breadth and depth were elevated following two AZD1222 doses. The reported proportion of spike-specific TCRs targeting unmutated variant regions was nearly half.

Whether given at about 4 or about 12 weeks, second doses were pooled. The table came from immunoSEQ multiplex PCR; TCRdb's copy has only in-frame clones and leaves some out. Here the sample spans fewer than 200,000 clones, roughly 92% being singletons. Notes on this clone: Its antigen is unknown.

The V end lost 6 bases, the J end lost 8 bases, and 10 bases lay between the germline ends. Per germline, CDR1 KGHSH and CDR2 LQKENI. CDR3 length equals 12 residues. The chain links TRBV18 to TRBJ1-4; D ambiguous. The source is an adult who received the AZD1222 COVID-19 vaccine. Sample: peripheral blood, taken 28 days after the second AZD1222 dose. The CDR3: CASSVSAEKLFF. The CDR3 DNA follows: TGTGCCAGCTCCGTCTCGGCGGAAAAACTGTTTTTT.